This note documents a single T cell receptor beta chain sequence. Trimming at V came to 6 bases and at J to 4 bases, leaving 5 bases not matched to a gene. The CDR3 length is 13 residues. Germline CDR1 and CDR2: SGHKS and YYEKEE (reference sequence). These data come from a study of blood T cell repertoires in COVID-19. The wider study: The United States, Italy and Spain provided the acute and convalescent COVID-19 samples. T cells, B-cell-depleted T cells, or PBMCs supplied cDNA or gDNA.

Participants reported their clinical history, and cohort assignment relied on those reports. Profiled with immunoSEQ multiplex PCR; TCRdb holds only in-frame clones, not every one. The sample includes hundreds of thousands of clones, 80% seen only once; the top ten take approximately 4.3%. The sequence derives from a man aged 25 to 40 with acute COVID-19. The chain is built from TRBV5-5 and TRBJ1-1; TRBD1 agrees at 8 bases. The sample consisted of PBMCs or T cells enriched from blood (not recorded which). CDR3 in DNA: TGTGCCAGCACCGTGGACAGGGTCACTGAAGCTTTCTTT. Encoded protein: CASTVDRVTEAFF.